Below, 6 T cell receptor beta chains from the same sample are listed, as sequenced in a study of beta chain features in type 1 diabetes. The isolated RNA, all of it, was reverse transcribed, so expressed TCRB transcripts were what got sequenced. Clones were sequenced by immunoSEQ multiplex PCR, and TCRdb holds only the in-frame ones, with some missing. The table has about 130,000 clones, 9.2% seen once; the top ten hold roughly 0.74%. The sample consisted of central memory CD4+ T cells from blood. Receptor source: a man in his late teens or twenties in good health.

The V gene is TRBV18, the J gene TRBJ2-7; D ambiguous. The V gene's germline CDR1 is KGHSH and CDR2 LQKENI. Trimming removed 0 bases at V and 6 bases at J, with 15 bases between. The CDR3 runs 15 residues. CDR3 residues: CASSPPPQAQGEQYF. Written as DNA, the CDR3 is TGTGCCAGCTCACCACCGCCGCAGGCCCAAGGCGAGCAGTACTTC.

This clone was found a few times. The V gene is TRBV7-2, the J gene TRBJ2-1; 9 nucleotides align to TRBD2. There are 15 residues in the CDR3. Germline CDR1 SGHTA, CDR2 FQGNSA. The V segment lost 4 bases and the J segment 2 bases; nucleotides outside the gene matches: 3. CDR3 loop: CASSSSGGTYNEQFF. DNA of the CDR3: TGTGCCAGCAGCTCAAGCGGGGGGACCTACAATGAGCAGTTCTTC.

The genes are TRBV27 and TRBJ2-1; a possible D gene is TRBD2 (6 bases). This CDR3 contains 18 residues. Germline values: CDR1 MNHEY, CDR2 SMNVEV (reference sequence). Trimming removed 2 bases from V and 6 bases from J, with 23 bases in between. The CDR3 nucleotides read TGTGCCAGCAGTTTACGAAGCGGCCGGGAGCTTCCCCCCAATGAGCAGTTCTTC. Its protein is CASSLRSGRELPPNEQFF.

CDR3 sequence (DNA): TGTGCCAGCAGCGTGACGACAGGGGGCGTCTTCTTC. It specifies CASSVTTGGVFF. The chain couples TRBV9 to TRBJ2-1; 10 bases map to TRBD1. V shed 2 bases and J 16 bases; nucleotides not matched to a gene: 6. The CDR3 contains 12 residues. Germline-derived CDR1 and CDR2 are SGDLS and YYNGEE.

As for this clone: Other DNA sequences within the sample encode an identical CDR3. The CDR3: CASSLGGATDTQYF. The CDR3 nucleotides are TGTGCCAGCAGCTTGGGGGGGGCCACAGATACGCAGTATTTT. The chain recombines TRBV7-2 with TRBJ2-3; the D gene is possibly TRBD2 (7 bases). The germline CDR1 and CDR2 sequences are SGHTA and FQGNSA. Trimming took off 3 bases at V and 2 bases at J, with 9 bases between the two ends. The CDR3 loop spans 14 amino acids.

This sequence joins TRBV19 and TRBJ2-5; 7 bases fit TRBD1. J gave up 7 bases and V 4 bases, and 9 bases lay outside the gene matches. CDR3 size: 14 residues. In germline, CDR1 is LNHDA, CDR2 SQIVND (reference sequence). The CDR3 nucleotides read TGTGCCAGTAGTAGGACGAAGGGGGCTGGGACCCAGTACTTC. It translates to CASSRTKGAGTQYF.